One and the same sample provided the 14 T cell receptor beta chains below, sequenced in a study of T cells in Graves' hyperthyroidism and ophthalmopathy. RNA transcripts were the template for amplifying TCR beta CDR3 regions. When the TCR CDR3 underwent first-round RT-PCR, the HTBI primer set was used. TCRdb reanalysed the multiplex PCR reads using MiXCR and keeps one entry per CDR3 protein. The data contain roughly 500,000 distinct CDR3 sequences, 46% of them seen just once; the ten biggest clones take up under 20%. Sample: peripheral blood or thyroid tissue (not recorded which). The receptors originated from an adult woman with Graves' disease, either hyperthyroidism or ophthalmopathy (not recorded which).

This chain uses TRBV20-1 with TRBJ1-6, with 8 bases matching TRBD1. V trimming: 1 base; J trimming: 9 bases; junction bases outside the gene matches: 8. The length of the CDR3 is 15 residues. The germline V gene encodes CDR1 DFQATT and CDR2 SNEGSKA (reference sequence). DNA for the CDR3: TGCAGTGCTAGAGGCGCGCAGGGGGCGTTTTCACCCCTCCACTTT. This gives the protein CSARGAQGAFSPLHF.

This clonotype was seen ten or more times. The chain uses TRBV6-5 and TRBJ2-5; D is unresolved. CDR1 is MNHEY, CDR2 SVGAGI, per germline. V was shortened by 5 bases and J by 4 bases, with 14 bases between the two germline ends. This CDR3 is 14 amino acids long. DNA for the CDR3: TGTGCCAGCAGTACACCAGGAGTAAGAGAGACCCAGTACTTC. Protein sequence: CASSTPGVRETQYF.

The sample holds many counts of this clonotype. The rearrangement uses TRBV28 and TRBJ2-7, with D perhaps matching TRBD2 (6 bases). V was clipped by 8 bases and J by 0 bases, with 14 bases between them. This CDR3 comprises 14 residues. The V gene's germline CDR1 is MDHEN and CDR2 SYDVKM. CDR3: CASGDGGSSYEQYF. The CDR3 DNA sequence: TGTGCCAGCGGGGACGGGGGAAGCTCCTACGAGCAGTACTTC.

This clonotype was recorded many times. The chain links TRBV30 to TRBJ1-4, with D possibly matching TRBD1 (5 bases). This CDR3 spans 13 amino acids. Between the trimmed V and J ends, which lost 0 bases and 8 bases, there was a span of 10 bases. Germline V gene lookup returns CDR1 GTSNPN and CDR2 SVGIG (reference sequence). CDR3 bases: TGTGCCTGGAGTGTACCAGGGAGGGAAAAACTGTTTTTT. This sequence encodes CAWSVPGREKLFF.

Note on this clonotype: The junction and the germline gene differ at one end; a read error may be behind it. J is TRBJ2-1 and V is TRBV24-1; TRBD2 might be the D (5 bases). The CDR3 totals 13 residues. Germline V gene sequence: CDR1 KGHDR, CDR2 SFDVKD. The CDR3 loop is CATGDYDNNEQFF. Written as DNA, the CDR3 is TGTGCCACCGGTGACTACGATAACAATGAGCAGTTCTTC.

Ten or more counts support this clonotype. The V and J genes are TRBV7-2 and TRBJ2-7, with 7 bases identical to TRBD2. J lost 6 bases, V lost 0 bases, and 8 bases had no gene match. The CDR3 runs to 15 residues. Germline lookup yields CDR1 SGHTA and CDR2 FQGNSA. CDR3 sequence reads: CASSLARLAFREQYF. The CDR3 DNA reads TGTGCCAGCAGCTTAGCGAGACTAGCTTTCCGCGAGCAGTACTTC.

This clonotype was observed at least ten times. The chain couples TRBV20-1 to TRBJ1-2; 9 bases map to TRBD1. This CDR3 region has 14 residues. Per the germline V gene, CDR1 is DFQATT and CDR2 is SNEGSKA (reference sequence). V trimming: 6 bases; J trimming: 3 bases; junction bases outside the gene matches: 8. The CDR3 sequence: CSALTGGDHYGYTF. Here the CDR3 DNA reads TGCAGTGCCCTCACAGGGGGCGACCACTATGGCTACACCTTC.

The sample holds many counts of this clonotype. The DNA of the CDR3 is TGTGCCAGCGCCGGTCGGCGGGGGGAGCTTGCTTTCTTT. This sequence encodes CASAGRRGELAFF. The chain recombines TRBV7-6 with TRBJ1-1, with a possible D match to TRBD1 (5 bases). CDR3 size: 13 residues. Germline loops: CDR1 SGHVS, CDR2 FNYEAQ. V was trimmed by 8 bases and J by 11 bases, leaving 21 bases between them.

This clonotype was counted many times. The V call is TRBV5-1, the J call TRBJ2-7; D uncertain. The V gene's germline CDR1 is SGHRS and CDR2 YFSETQ. Between the trimmed V and J ends, which lost 4 bases and 3 bases, there was a span of 5 bases. The CDR3 runs to 11 residues. The CDR3 protein is CASSDHYEQYF. CDR3 DNA sequence: TGCGCCAGCAGCGACCACTACGAGCAGTACTTC.

V and J are TRBV6-6 and TRBJ2-7; 7 bases agree with TRBD1. The trim removed 8 bases at V and 2 bases at J, leaving 9 bases unmatched. This CDR3 has 14 amino acids. CDR1 is MNHNY and CDR2 is SVGAGI in the germline V gene (reference sequence). This CDR3 is CASHGGQNTYEQYF. CDR3 bases: TGTGCCAGCCATGGGGGACAGAATACCTACGAGCAGTACTTC.

This clonotype was seen just once. The rearrangement joins TRBV6-6 to TRBJ1-2, with D perhaps TRBD1 (5 bases). Germline lookup yields CDR1 MNHNY and CDR2 SVGAGI (reference sequence). This CDR3 is 13 amino acids long. Trimming removed 5 bases at V and 6 bases at J, with 13 bases between. Here the CDR3 reads CASSRGLVHGYTF. The CDR3 DNA sequence: TGTGCCAGCAGTCGGGGGTTAGTGCATGGCTACACCTTC.

This clonotype was picked up a small number of times. This chain links TRBV7-8 with TRBJ1-1; the D gene is possibly TRBD1 (6 bases). Germline loops: CDR1 SGHVS, CDR2 FQNEAQ. Trimming removed 5 bases at V and 8 bases at J, with 12 bases between. This CDR3 is built from 12 residues. CDR3 residues: CASSMNRVEAFF. The CDR3 bases are TGTGCCAGCAGCATGAACAGGGTCGAAGCTTTCTTT.

At least ten counts were recorded for this clonotype. The CDR3 reads CASSSRPEGTQYF. In DNA form, the CDR3 reads TGCGCCAGCAGCTCTCGCCCGGAGGGGACCCAGTACTTC. The rearrangement links TRBV5-1 to TRBJ2-5, with D possibly being TRBD2 (6 bases). The CDR3 is 13 amino acids. V lost 3 bases and J lost 7, with 13 bases in between. Looked up from germline, CDR1 is SGHRS and CDR2 is YFSETQ.

This clonotype was recorded at least ten times. This rearrangement joins TRBV7-3 to TRBJ1-5; D uncertain. Trimming removed 2 bases at V and 3 bases at J, with 8 bases between. The germline gives CDR1 SGHTA, CDR2 FQGTGA. The CDR3 has 14 residues. The CDR3 sequence is CASSLLGINQPQHF. CDR3 in DNA: TGTGCCAGCAGCTTACTCGGGATCAATCAGCCCCAGCATTTT.